The clone carrying this T cell receptor beta chain appeared a few times. Its antigen remains unidentified. The data belong to a study of T cell repertoires in aging, cancer and after chemotherapy. TCR beta rearrangements were amplified from peripheral blood genomic DNA. Study findings and constraints: In each cancer cohort, median generation probability increased across chemotherapy, suggesting thymic output rebounded. Hematological cancer patients had lymphoid organ infiltration that may impair thymic emigration or T cell expansion. Untreated cancer patients had significantly lower blood TCR diversity than age-matched healthy donors.

The V segment lost 8 bases and the J segment 4 bases; nucleotides outside the gene matches: 2. The CDR3 has 13 amino acids. Germline CDR1 and CDR2: ENHRY and SYGVKD. A mixed TRB-A/B primer pool amplified rearranged TRB by multiplex touch-down PCR. TCRdb itself ran the multiplex PCR reads through MiXCR, one entry per CDR3 protein. Among about 10,000 distinct CDR3 sequences listed, 20% to 25% were seen once. This sequence joins TRBV10-3 and TRBJ2-1; 10 bases agree with TRBD2. This clonotype was obtained from a human donor with a blood cancer. The donor label of this sample is uncertain. The material sequenced was blood. CDR3 loop: CAIGTSDYNEQFF. CDR3 nucleotide sequence: TGTGCCATCGGGACTAGCGATTACAATGAGCAGTTCTTC.